The 7 T cell receptor beta chains given below trace back to one sample, sequenced in a study of T-cell memory formation after mild COVID-19. One entry per CDR3 protein results from TCRdb running MiXCR on the 5' RACE reads. In the table there are about 310,000 distinct CDR3 sequences, less than 20% of which are singletons. The specimen sequenced was PBMCs or a T cell subset sorted from them (not recorded which). The receptors were sampled from a man aged 18 to 30 who had mild COVID-19 (a few samples of this study predate the infection). Cell type and time point are not known.

Here the CDR3 DNA reads TGCGCCAGCAGCTTGGCCACGGGGATCGCCTACAATGAGCAGTTCTTC. Its translation is CASSLATGIAYNEQFF. The chain recombines TRBV5-1 with TRBJ2-1, with D possibly matching TRBD2 (5 bases). The CDR3 extends over 16 amino acids. Germline CDR1 and CDR2: SGHRS and YFSETQ. Trimming took 0 bases from V and 2 from J, leaving 12 bases between them.

Only a few counts were recorded for this clonotype. V gene TRBV20-1 combines with J gene TRBJ2-5; the D gene is possibly TRBD2 (5 bases). In germline, CDR1 is DFQATT, CDR2 SNEGSKA (reference sequence). The CDR3 spans 11 residues. The V and J ends lost 3 bases and 7 bases respectively, with 9 bases between them. The CDR3 protein is CSASWRRTQYF. The CDR3 DNA sequence: TGCAGTGCTAGTTGGAGGCGGACCCAGTACTTC.

This chain connects TRBV19 to TRBJ1-3, with unresolved D. V gave up 1 base and J gave up 2 bases, with 9 bases separating them. The CDR3 runs 15 residues. CDR1 is LNHDA, CDR2 SQIVND, per germline (reference sequence). The CDR3 sequence: CASSIGGSAGNTIYF. DNA of the CDR3: TGTGCCAGTAGTATAGGCGGAAGCGCTGGAAACACCATATATTTT.

The chain carries TRBV10-3 and TRBJ2-3; 9 bases are a match to TRBD2. Germline lookup yields CDR1 ENHRY and CDR2 SYGVKD. V was clipped by 8 bases and J by 3 bases; unmatched bases: 9. This CDR3 has 15 amino acids. The CDR3 loop reads CAIGASGEATDTQYF. CDR3 DNA sequence: TGTGCCATCGGGGCTAGCGGGGAGGCGACAGATACGCAGTATTTT.

The gene calls are TRBV10-3 and TRBJ1-1, with 9 bases that match TRBD1. The CDR3 runs to 18 residues. Germline V gene sequence: CDR1 ENHRY, CDR2 SYGVKD. The V segment lost 11 bases and the J segment 4 bases; nucleotides outside the gene matches: 23. CDR3 bases: TGTGCCTCGACGGGACAGGGTCTCGGGGGGAGTTTCGGCACTGAAGCTTTCTTT. Translating it yields CASTGQGLGGSFGTEAFF.

This clonotype occurred a few times. The chain has TRBV20-1 and TRBJ1-2, with D possibly matching TRBD1 (5 bases). Germline values: CDR1 DFQATT, CDR2 SNEGSKA (reference sequence). V gave up 0 bases and J gave up 4 bases, with 9 bases separating them. The CDR3 totals 13 residues. Written as DNA, the CDR3 is TGCAGTGCTAGAGAGATAGGGACCTATGGCTACACCTTC. Amino acid sequence: CSAREIGTYGYTF.

The V call is TRBV6-2 or TRBV6-3, the J call TRBJ2-7; a possible D gene is TRBD2 (6 bases). Trimming took 5 bases from V and 1 from J, leaving 12 bases between them. CDR1 is MNHEY and CDR2 is SVGEGT in the germline V gene. The CDR3 extends over 14 amino acids. The CDR3 nucleotides read TGTGCCAGCAGTCCGGTAGCGGAATCCTACGAGCAGTACGTC. Translated, it gives CASSPVAESYEQYV.